Below are 8 T cell receptor beta chains sequenced from a single sample in a study of T cell responses to AZD1222 COVID-19 vaccine. This table comes from immunoSEQ multiplex PCR, and its TCRdb copy is limited to in-frame clones, with some not included. This table has 100,000 to 150,000 clones, over 90% appearing once. Sequences were derived from peripheral blood, sampled on day 0 of AZD1222 vaccination. The receptors derive from an adult in good health.

The V gene is TRBV6-2 or TRBV6-3, the J gene TRBJ1-1, with a weak D call TRBD1 (6 bases). Germline V lookup: CDR1 MNHEY, CDR2 SVGEGT. The CDR3 loop spans 20 amino acids. V gave up 0 bases and J gave up 1 base, with 24 bases separating them. DNA for the CDR3: TGTGCCAGCAGTTACTCAGGGGACATAGGGGGTAGAGGCCCGAACACTGAAGCTTTCTTT. This codes for CASSYSGDIGGRGPNTEAFF.

This rearrangement joins TRBV25-1 to TRBJ2-1, with 8 nucleotides matching TRBD1. V lost 2 bases, J lost 7 bases, and 10 bases stayed unmatched. This CDR3 region has 16 residues. CDR1 MGHDK and CDR2 SYGVNS come from the germline V gene. The CDR3 bases are TGTGCCAGCAGTGAAACCGCCAGGGGGCGGTTTAATGAGCAGTTCTTC. It encodes CASSETARGRFNEQFF.

The chain has TRBV7-3 and TRBJ1-6; 8 bases match TRBD1. The germline CDR1 and CDR2 sequences are SGHTA and FQGTGA. V shed 4 bases, J shed 4 bases, and the junction held 6 bases outside the gene matches. This CDR3 comprises 16 residues. CDR3 loop: CASSSQDRAYNSPLHF. CDR3 nucleotides: TGTGCCAGCAGCTCACAGGACAGGGCTTATAATTCACCCCTCCACTTT.

This rearrangement joins TRBV10-2 to TRBJ1-5; TRBD1 matches 10 bases. Trimming at V came to 6 bases and at J to 7 bases, leaving 9 bases not matched to a gene. The CDR3 is 15 amino acids. From germline, CDR1 is WSHSY and CDR2 SAAADI. For the CDR3, the DNA is TGCGCCAGCAGGGATAGACAGGGGGCTGGACAGCCCCAGCATTTT. Translating it yields CASRDRQGAGQPQHF.

This sequence joins TRBV10-3 and TRBJ1-1; possible D gene TRBD1, 6 bases. The germline V and J ends were trimmed by 5 bases and 6 bases, with 19 bases remaining between them. Germline V CDR1 and CDR2: ENHRY, SYGVKD. This CDR3 spans 15 amino acids. CDR3 protein: CAISPELPQGPEAFF. DNA of the CDR3: TGTGCCATCAGTCCAGAGCTACCACAGGGCCCTGAAGCTTTCTTT.

This chain connects TRBV4-1 to TRBJ2-3; the D is unclear. Germline values: CDR1 MGHRA, CDR2 YSYEKL. Between the trimmed V and J ends, which lost 3 bases and 15 bases, there was a span of 28 bases. The CDR3 loop spans 16 amino acids. The CDR3 nucleotides are TGCGCCAGCAGCCAGCCCAGCCCCGGTCCCCCAACTATGCAATATTTT. Translated: CASSQPSPGPPTMQYF.

This clone occurred once. J is TRBJ1-3 and V is TRBV6-5; D is possibly TRBD1 (6 bases). V was cut by 0 bases and J by 2 bases, with 8 bases left in between. Germline CDR1 and CDR2: MNHEY and SVGAGI. CDR3 length equals 15 residues. The CDR3: CASSYSHRAGNTIYF. The CDR3 coding sequence is TGTGCCAGCAGTTACTCCCACAGGGCTGGAAACACCATATATTTT.

The chain employs TRBV28 and TRBJ1-4; D possibly corresponds to TRBD1 (6 bases). This CDR3 is built from 15 residues. CDR1 is MDHEN and CDR2 is SYDVKM in the germline V gene. Trimming removed 5 bases from V and 7 bases from J, with 17 bases in between. CDR3 amino acids: CASSDTGRASEKLFF. As DNA, the CDR3 is TGTGCCAGCAGTGATACAGGGCGGGCGAGTGAAAAACTGTTTTTT. The full variable domain, in which reference TRBV28 and TRBJ1-4 provide the parts outside the CDR3, is DVKVTQSSRYLVKRTGEKVFLECVQDMDHENMFWYRQDPGLGLRLIYFSYDVKMKEKGDIPEGYSVSREKKERFSLILESASTNQTSMYLCASSDTGRASEKLFFGSGTQLSVL.